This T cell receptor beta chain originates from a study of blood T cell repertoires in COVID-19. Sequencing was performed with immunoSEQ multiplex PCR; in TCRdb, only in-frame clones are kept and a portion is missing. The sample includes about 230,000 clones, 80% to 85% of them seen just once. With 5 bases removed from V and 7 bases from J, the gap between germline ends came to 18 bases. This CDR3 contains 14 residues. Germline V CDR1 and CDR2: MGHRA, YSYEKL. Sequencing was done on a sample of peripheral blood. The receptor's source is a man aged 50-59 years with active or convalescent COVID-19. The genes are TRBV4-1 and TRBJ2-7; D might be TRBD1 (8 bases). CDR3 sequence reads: CASSDRTGRAEQYF. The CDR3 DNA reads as TGCGCCAGCAGCGACAGGACAGGGAGGGCTGAGCAGTACTTC.